This T cell receptor (beta chain) originates from a study of shared clonotypes between healthy human individuals. General study results and limits: Clonotype sharing among the donors was expected to vary with sequencing depth. Some naive CD4 clonotypes, 4% to 6%, turned up in common across a few donors. The sampled material consisted only of blood, and tissue repertoires are likely to differ.

Every immunoSEQ plate was one replicate of a subset's evenly spread DNA. Repertoires were generated with immunoSEQ multiplex PCR, while TCRdb's copy carries only in-frame clones and drops some. The data hold 2 million to 2.5 million clones, with 90% to 97% observed a single time. This CDR3 comprises 19 residues. In germline, CDR1 is MRHNA, CDR2 SNTAGT. Trimming removed 1 base from V and 0 bases from J; junction bases left unmatched: 7. As to this clone: Its target is not known.

The sequenced sample was naive CD4+ T cells sorted from blood. Subset meaning: CD45RA+ positively selected. The TCR originated in a man aged 18 to 35 in good health. J is TRBJ2-3 and V is TRBV6-4; 13 bases are a match to TRBD2. The DNA of the CDR3 is TGTGCCAGCAGTGACTTTTTGACTAGCGGGAGGTCCAGCACAGATACGCAGTATTTT. This encodes CASSDFLTSGRSSTDTQYF.